The clone carrying this T cell receptor beta chain was detected only a few times. The antigen is unknown. Isolated RNA was reverse transcribed in full, so expressed TCRB transcripts were sequenced. Sequencing used immunoSEQ multiplex PCR; TCRdb keeps in-frame clones, though not all of them. The data show over 600,000 clones, roughly 12% seen once. The sample belongs to a study of beta chain features in type 1 diabetes. Across the study: All of the samples together had approximately 100,000,000 sorted cells examined.

Germline V gene lookup returns CDR1 MGHDK and CDR2 SYGVNS. The CDR3 loop spans 16 amino acids. V was pared by 3 bases and J by 3 bases, with 4 bases of the junction left unmatched. Findings and caveats of the study: The naive, central memory and Treg TCRB repertoires showed an apparent similarity that was greater among patients than among healthy donors. All four CD4+ subsets from Type 1 diabetes patients carried moderately but significantly shorter TCRB CDR3s.

Per donor, one heparinised blood draw averaged approximately 120 mL. Naive, central memory, regulatory and stem cell-like memory cells within the CD4+ compartment were sorted using CD45RO/CCR7/CD25/CD127/CD95/CD27. The chain is built from TRBV25-1 and TRBJ2-2; TRBD1 matches at 10 bases. Sequencing used naive CD4+ T cells from blood. The sequence was obtained from a man aged 30-40 years with type 1 diabetes. Here the CDR3 reads CASSEAGTGDTGELFF. CDR3 in DNA: TGTGCCAGCAGTGAGGCCGGGACAGGGGACACCGGGGAGCTGTTTTTT.